The TCR beta chain under discussion was sequenced for a study of shared clonotypes between healthy human individuals (TCRdb year 2020). About the investigation overall: The cohort included a few men and two women between 18 and 49 years of age. For each donor, CD4 naive and CD4 memory were each given three plates, CD8 naive was given two plates, and CD8 memory was given one plate. Blood TCR repertoires of several healthy adults were deeply sequenced to estimate repertoire size and the extent of clonotype sharing between individuals. To increase sequencing depth and limit assay-specific biases, TCR repertoire library preparation and sequencing were carried out by different laboratories using diverse techniques. Between about 0.94 and 8.9 billion PBMCs per donor were obtained by leukapheresis.

Study-wide conclusions, independent of this receptor: Sharing across a handful of donors was observed for about 4.8% of naive CD4, over 3% of naive CD8, over 2% of memory CD4, and around 0.42% of memory CD8 clonotypes. Rarefaction of sorted-subset datasets indicated incomplete sequencing despite the large sequencing depth. Pairwise subsampling indicated that sequencing depth was expected to affect the degree of clonotype sharing among donors. Larger estimated clonotype richness was generally found for naive subsets than for memory subsets. Compared with non-shared clonotypes, the clonotypes found in all four sorted-subset donors had higher generation probabilities. The small number of donors limited the genetic and exposure-history diversity represented. Sampling was limited to blood, and TCR repertoires in tissue likely differ from TCR repertoires in blood.

Healthy HIV-negative adults with no recently reported acute infections or vaccinations were included as donors. All donors were Caucasian adults living in Nashville, Tennessee, USA. CD4+ T cells were enriched through magnetic negative selection, after which naive cells were positively selected on CD45RA and the remaining negative fraction served as the memory subset. After blood collection by leukapheresis, PBMCs were isolated using Ficoll-Histopaque density gradient centrifugation and then cryopreserved in the vapor phase of liquid nitrogen. Analytical flow cytometry was used to check the purity and quantity of each magnetically sorted T cell population. From each sorted fraction, genomic DNA was isolated and quantified by UV absorbance on a Nanodrop 2000c. Using the deep immunoSEQ assay, TCR CDR3 regions were amplified from genomic DNA by multiplex PCR. Genomic DNA extracted from each cell subset was distributed evenly over all wells of several immunoSEQ 96-well plates, and each plate served as one replicate. For sorted subsets, each replicate PCR was loaded with around 220 ng genomic DNA, equivalent to approximately 33,000 T cell genomes. Purified libraries were measured with a Qubit 3.0 fluorometer, size-checked on a Bioanalyzer 2100, and measured again with the KAPA Library Quantification kit. Every immunoSEQ 96-well plate was sequenced on a dedicated single-read 150-cycle Illumina NextSeq 550 flow cell. As for the original processing: The immunoSEQ output contained only junctional sequences without quality scores, so filtering could not match that applied to full-length reads. Sequences were annotated with PyIR, a Python wrapper for IgBLAST v1.9, using IMGT germline references to assign V/J genes and CDR3. Any read was removed if the V/J assignment was weak (E-value above 1e-6), the CDR3 was missing, or the read contained stop codons, out-of-frame junctions, or ambiguous translated residues. V3J clonotypes were defined as sequences sharing the same inferred V gene, J gene, and CDR3 amino acid sequence. To compute the percentage overlap between repertoires, the number of shared unique clonotypes was divided by the size of the smaller repertoire. Three approaches were used to assess repertoire richness: RTK rarefaction, the Chao1 estimator, and Recon v2.1 estimates of unobserved clonotypes. For all TCRbeta clonotypes obtained by the gDNA method from a handful of donors, generation probabilities were computed with OLGA. The table comes from immuneACCESS by way of TCRdb, which keeps in-frame sequences with V and J called. Part of the clones is missing from these tables; in studies checked, under half for an unresolved V gene and the rest for unknown reasons. V, J and clone size derive from that table, while D and trimming were established from the DNA sequence. This sample lists 2,500,000 or so clones; 90% to 95% were detected once. The top ten clonotypes cover roughly 0.14% of the sample.

The CDR3 covers 14 residues, taking in both the cysteine and the phenylalanine. Solely the CDR3 DNA is kept, with 42 bases framed from the first base. The V and J ends are trimmed by 3 bases and 4 bases, leaving 12 bases between them. CDR1 PRHDT and CDR2 FYEKMQ were looked up in the germline V gene (reference sequence). In regard to this clone: Which antigen it targets is not known. The input lacks base qualities; no much larger clone sits a single base away.

The receptor's source is a man younger than 35 in good health. The chain is assembled from TRBV13 and TRBJ2-5; no D gene can be assigned with confidence. The source material was naive CD4+ T cells sorted from blood. The sample's cell subset or site label, decoded: CD45RA+ positively selected. This receptor carries the CDR3 CASSFSLRGETQYF. The sequenced DNA: TGTGCCAGCAGCTTCAGTCTTCGCGGAGAGACCCAGTACTTC.